Sequencing of this T cell receptor (beta chain) was carried out in a study of blood T cell repertoires in COVID-19. For the study at large: Material from acute and convalescent COVID-19 was sourced from the United States, Italy and Spain.

Under the authors' procedure: Using reference gene primer amplification, nucleated cell counts were estimated. Some clones are missing from TCRdb's copy, which holds only in-frame ones; the method was immunoSEQ multiplex PCR. V, J and clone size reflect that table, while D and trimming were determined from the DNA. The sample has about 85,000 clones, 80% to 90% seen once; the top ten hold about 4.8%. This receptor was identified in a woman of 80 years or more with acute or convalescent COVID-19. The source material was peripheral blood.

The CDR3 loop is CASSHRAPDTQYF. The CDR3 region has the DNA TGTGCCAGCAGCCACCGAGCCCCAGATACGCAGTATTTT. The chain recombines TRBV3-1 (or the pseudogene TRBV3-2) with TRBJ2-3; D not certain. Between the trimmed V and J ends, which lost 3 bases and 4 bases, there was a span of 8 bases. The CDR3 is 13 amino acids. Germline V gene sequence: CDR1 LGHDT, CDR2 YNNKEL (reference sequence).